The next 18 T cell receptor beta chains were all read from a single sample in a study of blood T cell repertoires in COVID-19. The assay was immunoSEQ multiplex PCR, and TCRdb's table has in-frame clones only and misses some. Among around 110,000 clones listed, roughly nine tenths were seen once. Sequencing input: peripheral blood. The receptors were gathered from a man in his forties with acute or convalescent COVID-19.

This chain connects TRBV6-2 or TRBV6-3 to TRBJ1-5, with TRBD1 matching 9 bases. CDR1 and CDR2 from the germline V gene are MNHEY and SVGEGT. The CDR3 length is 15 residues. V dropped 4 bases and J dropped 6; count of bases not matched to a gene: 7. This chain's CDR3 is CASSFGTGPFQPQHF. CDR3 bases: TGTGCCAGCAGTTTCGGGACAGGGCCGTTTCAGCCCCAGCATTTT.

The chain is built from TRBV11-3 and TRBJ2-3; 7 bases align to TRBD2. Germline-derived CDR1 and CDR2 are SGHNT and YENEEA. The V and J ends lost 3 bases and 4 bases, in that order; junction bases with no gene match: 7. The CDR3 has 15 amino acids. In DNA, the CDR3 is TGTGCCAGCAGCTTCGGCGGGAGTGGGGCAGATACGCAGTATTTT. It yields the protein CASSFGGSGADTQYF.

The V call is TRBV18, the J call TRBJ1-1; 7 positions match TRBD1. Trimming removed 3 bases from V and 1 base from J; junction bases left unmatched: 5. Germline CDR1 is KGHSH and CDR2 is LQKENI. This CDR3 spans 15 amino acids. The CDR3 coding sequence is TGTGCCAGCTCACCCTCAGACAGGGCGAACACTGAAGCTTTCTTT. Translation gives CASSPSDRANTEAFF.

The genes are TRBV27 and TRBJ1-1; a possible D gene is TRBD1 (6 bases). Germline V lookup: CDR1 MNHEY, CDR2 SMNVEV (reference sequence). The CDR3 covers 15 residues. V lost 6 bases, J lost 3 bases, and 17 bases lay in between. The CDR3 bases are TGTGCCAGCAGGGACTCGGGGGGCGCTTACACTGAAGCTTTCTTT. The encoded protein is CASRDSGGAYTEAFF.

The genes are TRBV4-2 and TRBJ1-3; D uncertain. The CDR3 has 17 residues. V lost 0 bases and J 4 bases, leaving 16 bases between the germline ends. Germline V gene lookup returns CDR1 LGHNA and CDR2 YNFKEQ. CDR3 in DNA: TGTGCCAGCAGCCAAGATCTTCCGGGGTTTCAAGGAAACACCATATATTTT. Its protein product is CASSQDLPGFQGNTIYF.

The chain couples TRBV19 to TRBJ1-1; a weak D match, TRBD1 (5 bases). Trimming removed 10 bases at V and 2 bases at J, with 26 bases between. Germline V gives CDR1 LNHDA, CDR2 SQIVND (reference sequence). The CDR3 has 17 amino acids. CDR3 amino acids: CATRDGGITGANTEAFF. The CDR3 DNA follows: TGTGCCACCAGGGATGGAGGGATAACGGGAGCCAACACTGAAGCTTTCTTT.

V gene TRBV5-6 combines with J gene TRBJ2-3; tentative D call: TRBD2 (5 bases). This CDR3 region has 14 residues. V was trimmed by 6 bases and J by 6 bases, leaving 17 bases between them. The germline V gene encodes CDR1 SGHDT and CDR2 YYEEEE. In DNA, the CDR3 is TGTGCCAGCAAGGATCTAGCTAAAGCGGATACGCAGTATTTT. This sequence encodes CASKDLAKADTQYF. The complete variable domain, with remaining parts taken from reference TRBV5-6 and TRBJ2-3, reads DAGVTQSPTHLIKTRGQQVTLRCSPKSGHDTVSWYQQALGQGPQFIFQYYEEEERQRGNFPDRFSGHQFPNYSSELNVNALLLGDSALYLCASKDLAKADTQYFGPGTRLTVL.

The rearrangement joins TRBV13 to TRBJ2-5; weak D call: TRBD1 (5 bases). This CDR3 contains 12 residues. In germline, CDR1 is PRHDT, CDR2 FYEKMQ (reference sequence). Trimming shortened V by 5 bases and J by 4 bases, and 8 bases separated the two germline ends. CDR3 amino acids: CASSTGLETQYF. In DNA form, the CDR3 reads TGTGCCAGCAGCACAGGTTTAGAGACCCAGTACTTC.

The chain links TRBV7-3 to TRBJ2-6; D call uncertain. This CDR3 is built from 15 residues. Germline loops: CDR1 SGHTA, CDR2 FQGTGA. The V end lost 0 bases, the J end lost 1 base, and 4 bases lay between the germline ends. As DNA, the CDR3 is TGTGCCAGCAGCTTAACGAGGTCTGGGGCCAACGTCCTGACTTTC. Its protein product is CASSLTRSGANVLTF.

The chain uses TRBV5-1 and TRBJ1-1; 7 bases map to TRBD1. Trimming cost V 1 base and J 1 base; bases outside gene matches: 4. The length of the CDR3 is 15 residues. Germline lookup yields CDR1 SGHRS and CDR2 YFSETQ. CDR3 residues: CASSLRTGSNTEAFF. CDR3 DNA: TGCGCCAGCAGCTTGAGGACAGGCTCGAACACTGAAGCTTTCTTT. Drawing the rest from reference TRBV5-1 and TRBJ1-1, the complete variable domain is KAGVTQTPRYLIKTRGQQVTLSCSPISGHRSVSWYQQTPGQGLQFLFEYFSETQRNKGNFPGRFSGRQFSNSRSEMNVSTLELGDSALYLCASSLRTGSNTEAFFGQGTRLTVV.

This clone occurred many times. The chain combines TRBV5-6 with TRBJ1-4, with 7 bases lining up with TRBD1. Germline-derived CDR1 and CDR2 are SGHDT and YYEEEE. This CDR3 has 16 amino acids. J gave up 8 bases and V 3 bases, and 13 bases lay outside the gene matches. The CDR3 loop reads CASSSYYDRVYEKLFF. Here the CDR3 DNA reads TGTGCCAGCAGCTCTTATTATGACAGGGTATACGAAAAACTGTTTTTT.

V gene TRBV6-1 combines with J gene TRBJ2-7; D remains unclear. Germline assignment: CDR1 MNHNS and CDR2 SASEGT. The CDR3 is 14 amino acids. The germline V and J ends were trimmed by 1 base and 5 bases, with 12 bases remaining between them. The CDR3 nucleotides read TGTGCCAGCAGTGAAGGGCCCGATGTCCACGAGCAGTACTTC. Protein product: CASSEGPDVHEQYF.

This chain joins TRBV7-9 and TRBJ1-4; possibly TRBD1 for D (6 bases). This CDR3 has 16 residues. Trimming took off 5 bases at V and 3 bases at J, with 16 bases between the two ends. CDR1 is SEHNR, CDR2 FQNEAQ, per germline (reference sequence). The CDR3 DNA follows: TGTGCCAGCAGCAAAAGGCAGGGGCCGCCTAATGAAAAACTGTTTTTT. Its translation is CASSKRQGPPNEKLFF.

The CDR3 is CASSTGFGTEAFF. CDR3 nucleotide sequence: TGTGCCAGCTCAACAGGGTTTGGCACTGAAGCTTTCTTT. The V call is TRBV18, the J call TRBJ1-1; D perhaps matches TRBD1 (6 bases). This CDR3 is 13 amino acids long. The germline CDR1 and CDR2 sequences are KGHSH and LQKENI. V gave up 5 bases and J gave up 4 bases, with 11 bases separating them.

The genes are TRBV9 and TRBJ2-7, with TRBD1 identical over 9 bases. The CDR3 covers 16 residues. With 4 bases clipped from V and 4 bases from J, the junction kept 12 bases outside the gene matches. From germline, CDR1 is SGDLS and CDR2 YYNGEE. CDR3 sequence reads: CASSPREGTGIYEQYF. Written as DNA, the CDR3 is TGTGCCAGCAGCCCCAGGGAGGGGACAGGGATTTACGAGCAGTACTTC.

This clone came up a few times. The V and J genes are TRBV19 and TRBJ2-3; possibly TRBD1 for D (5 bases). The germline gives CDR1 LNHDA, CDR2 SQIVND (reference sequence). V lost 5 bases, J lost 0 bases, and 9 bases lay in between. The CDR3 has 14 residues. The DNA for the CDR3 is TGTGCCAGTAGTGTACAGGACAGCACAGATACGCAGTATTTT. It encodes CASSVQDSTDTQYF.

The rearrangement uses TRBV12-5 and TRBJ1-5; D is undetermined. The V and J ends lost 1 base and 2 bases respectively, with 9 bases between them. From germline, CDR1 is LGHNT and CDR2 FRNRAP. CDR3 length: 15 amino acids. For the CDR3, the DNA is TGTGCTAGTGGTTTGGCCCTACGCGGCAATCAGCCCCAGCATTTT. Its translation is CASGLALRGNQPQHF.

The chain uses TRBV10-3 and TRBJ2-2; 11 nucleotides line up with TRBD1. CDR3 length equals 17 residues. Germline V gene sequence: CDR1 ENHRY, CDR2 SYGVKD. The V and J ends lost 6 bases and 4 bases, in that order; junction bases with no gene match: 10. The CDR3 nucleotides are TGTGCCATCAGAGGGACAGGGGGAGTTAGGAGCACCGGGGAGCTGTTTTTT. It specifies CAIRGTGGVRSTGELFF.